The 9 T cell receptor beta chains below come from one sample, sequenced in a study of T-cell memory formation after mild COVID-19. Each CDR3 protein is one row after TCRdb ran MiXCR on the 5' RACE reads. The repertoire holds over 300,000 distinct CDR3 sequences, roughly 19% seen once, with roughly a fifth in the top ten. Sequencing input: PBMCs or a T cell subset sorted from them (not recorded which). The receptors come from a man between 18 and 35 years old who had mild COVID-19 (a few samples of this study predate the infection). Cell type and time point are not known.

This clonotype showed up many times. V gene TRBV11-2 combines with J gene TRBJ2-5; 15 nucleotides line up with TRBD2. The junction had 6 bases not matched to a gene; V was cut back by 5 bases and J by 2 bases. The CDR3 extends over 17 amino acids. Germline CDR1 SGHAT, CDR2 FQNNGV. Written as DNA, the CDR3 is TGTGCCAGCAGCCCTGGGACTAGCGGGGGGTTACAAGAGACCCAGTACTTC. Translation: CASSPGTSGGLQETQYF. Filled out from reference TRBV11-2 and TRBJ2-5, the complete variable domain reads EAGVAQSPRYKIIEKRQSVAFWCNPISGHATLYWYQQILGQGPKLLIQFQNNGVVDDSQLPKDRFSAERLKGVDSTLKIQPAKLEDSAVYLCASSPGTSGGLQETQYFGPGTRLLVL.

The rearrangement joins TRBV7-3 to TRBJ2-2, with D perhaps given as TRBD1 or TRBD2 (5 bases each). Trimming took off 2 bases at V and 4 bases at J, with 11 bases between the two ends. This CDR3 is built from 15 residues. Germline CDR1 SGHTA, CDR2 FQGTGA. As DNA, the CDR3 is TGTGCCAGCAGCTTACTGGGGGTCGGCACCGGGGAGCTGTTTTTT. Translated, it gives CASSLLGVGTGELFF.

The V call is TRBV5-1, the J call TRBJ2-2, with 8 positions matching TRBD1. Germline assignment: CDR1 SGHRS and CDR2 YFSETQ. The junction had 5 bases not matched to a gene; V was cut back by 6 bases and J by 1 base. This CDR3 spans 15 amino acids. The CDR3 coding sequence is TGCGCCAGCACCGACGGGACAGGGAACACCGGGGAGCTGTTTTTT. Encoded protein: CASTDGTGNTGELFF.

The chain joins TRBV6-5 to TRBJ2-7; 9 bases match TRBD2. The CDR3 consists of 15 residues. CDR1 and CDR2 from the germline V gene are MNHEY and SVGAGI. V shed 5 bases and J 0 bases; nucleotides not matched to a gene: 5. The CDR3 loop is CASSHSGGPSYEQYF. CDR3 DNA: TGTGCCAGCAGTCATAGCGGGGGACCCTCCTACGAGCAGTACTTC.

This clonotype came up a few times. V and J are TRBV2 and TRBJ2-3; TRBD2 matches at 13 bases. The CDR3 runs to 16 residues. Germline V gives CDR1 SNHLY, CDR2 FYNNEI. Unmatched junction bases numbered 7, after V lost 6 bases and J lost 4 bases. The CDR3 DNA reads TGTGCCAGCAGGGGGACTAGCGGGGCAGCGGCAGATACGCAGTATTTT. Encoded protein: CASRGTSGAAADTQYF.

This clonotype was observed many times. V gene TRBV6-2 or TRBV6-3 combines with J gene TRBJ1-1; D uncertain. Trimming cost V 0 bases and J 11 bases, with 7 bases left between them. This CDR3 is 11 amino acids long. The V gene's germline CDR1 is MNHEY and CDR2 SVGEGT. For the CDR3, the DNA is TGTGCCAGCAGTTACTCGAGAGCCGCTTTCTTT. Protein product: CASSYSRAAFF.

This clonotype was seen a handful of times. The DNA of the CDR3 is TGCAGTGCTAGCTGGGTTAGTCCTTCGGAGCAGTACGTC. It yields the protein CSASWVSPSEQYV. The chain uses TRBV20-1 and TRBJ2-7; D is uncertain. The germline gives CDR1 DFQATT, CDR2 SNEGSKA (reference sequence). Trimming stripped 3 bases from V and 7 bases from J, with 16 bases between. The CDR3 has 13 residues.

CDR3 DNA: TGTGCCAGCAGCGGAATCGGGGGGGTTGACACCGGGGAGCTGTTTTTT. It codes for CASSGIGGVDTGELFF. The rearrangement links TRBV9 to TRBJ2-2, with 8 bases aligning to TRBD2. This CDR3 is 16 amino acids long. CDR1 is SGDLS, CDR2 YYNGEE, per germline. The J segment lost 3 bases and the V segment lost 3 bases, leaving 7 bases of the junction unmatched.

This chain joins TRBV4-3 and TRBJ2-1; TRBD1 matches at 9 bases. CDR1 is LGHNA, CDR2 YSLEER, per germline. This CDR3 is 19 amino acids long. The junction had 22 bases not matched to a gene; V was cut back by 0 bases and J by 13 bases. CDR3 bases: TGCGCCAGCAGCCAAGATCGCTCTCGGACAGGGGACGTCGGCGATTCCCAGTTCTTC. It encodes CASSQDRSRTGDVGDSQFF.